The rows below give T cell receptor beta chains drawn from one sample of a study of tumor and adjacent non-tumor tissue in lung cancer. TCRdb analysed the multiplex PCR reads with MiXCR anew, one entry per CDR3 protein. The table lists 45,000 to 65,000 distinct CDR3 sequences, 60% to 80% of them singletons. The sample consisted of distant non-tumor lung tissue. The source of these receptors is an older woman with non-small cell lung cancer. The CDR3 runs from the conserved cysteine through the conserved F or W. Each record gives: J gene, D gene, V gene, CDR3 protein. D genes are given only for firm matches.

j_gene: TRBJ1-1
d_gene: TRBD1
v_gene: TRBV11-2
CDR3aa: CANSYETGGYTEAFF

j_gene: TRBJ2-3
d_gene: .
v_gene: TRBV4-3
CDR3aa: CASSQEGGPTDTQYF

j_gene: TRBJ2-1
d_gene: .
v_gene: TRBV12-3/TRBV12-4
CDR3aa: CASKRYSGWNEQSF

j_gene: TRBJ2-2
d_gene: TRBD2
v_gene: TRBV5-1
CDR3aa: CASSPKTSLRTGELFF

j_gene: TRBJ2-5
d_gene: .
v_gene: TRBV11-3
CDR3aa: CASNLRPGPWRETQYF

j_gene: TRBJ2-7
d_gene: TRBD1
v_gene: TRBV6-2/TRBV6-3
CDR3aa: CASNDRVGEQYF

j_gene: TRBJ2-3
d_gene: .
v_gene: TRBV6-1
CDR3aa: CVSSDTDTRYF

j_gene: TRBJ1-1
d_gene: .
v_gene: TRBV12-3/TRBV12-4
CDR3aa: CASTDLGEVTFF

j_gene: TRBJ2-7
d_gene: .
v_gene: TRBV6-1
CDR3aa: CASSGRQRSYEQYF

j_gene: TRBJ1-6
d_gene: .
v_gene: TRBV20-1
CDR3aa: CSARDSTGAYNSPLHF

j_gene: TRBJ2-5
d_gene: TRBD1
v_gene: TRBV7-2
CDR3aa: CTSSLGVGGDREAQYF

j_gene: TRBJ2-5
d_gene: .
v_gene: TRBV2
CDR3aa: CASCEETDQETQYF

j_gene: TRBJ2-1
d_gene: .
v_gene: TRBV29-1
CDR3aa: CSVGHRAGGQFF

j_gene: TRBJ2-3
d_gene: .
v_gene: TRBV10-2
CDR3aa: CASSESTANTQYF

j_gene: TRBJ2-7
d_gene: .
v_gene: TRBV11-2
CDR3aa: CASADGYEQYF

j_gene: TRBJ1-1
d_gene: .
v_gene: TRBV7-9
CDR3aa: CAISLVGAHWAFF

j_gene: TRBJ1-2
d_gene: .
v_gene: TRBV29-1
CDR3aa: CSVQFYRSKYGYTF

j_gene: TRBJ1-5
d_gene: .
v_gene: TRBV4-1
CDR3aa: CASGPAGNSNQPQHF

j_gene: TRBJ1-1
d_gene: .
v_gene: TRBV12-3/TRBV12-4
CDR3aa: CVSRYDSSGGTESFF

j_gene: TRBJ2-3
d_gene: TRBD2
v_gene: TRBV12-3/TRBV12-4
CDR3aa: CASSTTSGGSTDTQYF

j_gene: TRBJ2-2
d_gene: TRBD1
v_gene: TRBV24-1
CDR3aa: CTTSVGQNIGELFF

j_gene: TRBJ1-2
d_gene: TRBD1
v_gene: TRBV20-1
CDR3aa: CGARVGTGVYGYTF

j_gene: TRBJ2-1
d_gene: .
v_gene: TRBV11-2
CDR3aa: CANSLSRVGEHFF

j_gene: TRBJ2-1
d_gene: .
v_gene: TRBV12-3/TRBV12-4
CDR3aa: CASSHNGGSYNEQFF

j_gene: TRBJ2-7
d_gene: TRBD1
v_gene: TRBV11-2
CDR3aa: CASSDRDRGRYEQYF

j_gene: TRBJ2-3
d_gene: TRBD1
v_gene: TRBV11-2
CDR3aa: CASSLGPGQSTDTQYF

j_gene: TRBJ2-2
d_gene: .
v_gene: TRBV12-3/TRBV12-4
CDR3aa: CASRGRGPNTGELFF

j_gene: TRBJ2-5
d_gene: .
v_gene: TRBV28
CDR3aa: CASSFSGPGLRGGKETQYF

j_gene: TRBJ1-6
d_gene: .
v_gene: TRBV20-1
CDR3aa: CSVRGQSNSPLHF

j_gene: TRBJ1-2
d_gene: TRBD1
v_gene: TRBV28
CDR3aa: CDSSLTSGGTYYGYTF

j_gene: TRBJ2-5
d_gene: .
v_gene: TRBV20-1
CDR3aa: CSALMMGSLETQYF

j_gene: TRBJ2-4
d_gene: .
v_gene: TRBV5-6
CDR3aa: CASSKQGHVIGIQYF

j_gene: TRBJ1-2
d_gene: .
v_gene: TRBV20-1
CDR3aa: CSAQAGRGYTF

j_gene: TRBJ2-6
d_gene: .
v_gene: TRBV6-2/TRBV6-3
CDR3aa: CAGGYSAAGANVLTF

j_gene: TRBJ2-3
d_gene: .
v_gene: TRBV30
CDR3aa: CAWSVRTAGDTQYF

j_gene: TRBJ2-6
d_gene: .
v_gene: TRBV6-5
CDR3aa: CASRYSSGADVLNF

j_gene: TRBJ2-7
d_gene: .
v_gene: TRBV6-2/TRBV6-3
CDR3aa: CASGSYEQYF

j_gene: TRBJ2-7
d_gene: TRBD1
v_gene: TRBV6-1
CDR3aa: CTSRLGTASYEQYF

j_gene: TRBJ1-1
d_gene: .
v_gene: TRBV5-6
CDR3aa: CASSSGVGDTEAFF

j_gene: TRBJ2-1
d_gene: .
v_gene: TRBV20-1
CDR3aa: CSARGVAGHEQFF

j_gene: TRBJ1-2
d_gene: .
v_gene: TRBV4-3
CDR3aa: CASSQRDSGLGYGYAF

j_gene: TRBJ1-2
d_gene: .
v_gene: TRBV20-1
CDR3aa: CSAEVGGIYGHTF

j_gene: TRBJ2-5
d_gene: .
v_gene: TRBV5-6
CDR3aa: CASSKTGPGETQYF

j_gene: TRBJ1-2
d_gene: TRBD1
v_gene: TRBV7-9
CDR3aa: CANSRRTGGDYDYTF

j_gene: TRBJ2-2
d_gene: TRBD1
v_gene: TRBV20-1
CDR3aa: CSAILTGVAGELFF

j_gene: TRBJ2-2
d_gene: .
v_gene: TRBV11-3
CDR3aa: CASSTNTGDLFF

j_gene: TRBJ1-4
d_gene: .
v_gene: TRBV4-1
CDR3aa: CASIQERGGFEKLFF

j_gene: TRBJ2-7
d_gene: .
v_gene: TRBV4-3
CDR3aa: CASSQPPVASFSYEQYF

j_gene: TRBJ1-1
d_gene: TRBD1
v_gene: TRBV29-1
CDR3aa: CSVSFGTGISEAFF

j_gene: TRBJ2-3
d_gene: .
v_gene: TRBV10-1
CDR3aa: CASSVGLAYTQYF

j_gene: TRBJ1-1
d_gene: .
v_gene: TRBV6-2/TRBV6-3
CDR3aa: CASWRPHVGGLNTEAFF

j_gene: TRBJ2-3
d_gene: .
v_gene: TRBV12-3/TRBV12-4
CDR3aa: CASRAPWTSTDTQYF

j_gene: TRBJ2-1
d_gene: TRBD2
v_gene: TRBV12-3/TRBV12-4
CDR3aa: CASSTSGAYNEQFF